Presented here are 22 T cell receptor beta chains from one specimen sequenced in a study of cytomegalovirus exposure and HLA in healthy donors. The PCR made use of 60 Vbeta and 13 Jbeta primers. Clones were read by immunoSEQ multiplex PCR, and TCRdb kept only the in-frame ones, dropping some. The table lists roughly 150,000 clones, 75% of them singletons. Sequenced input: PBMCs. The origin of the receptors is a young man in good health and CMV-seronegative.

This chain links TRBV7-2 with TRBJ1-5; 7 bases are shared with TRBD1. With 4 bases clipped from V and 4 bases from J, the junction kept 4 bases outside the gene matches. CDR3 size: 14 residues. Germline V gene data show CDR1 as SGHTA and CDR2 as FQGNSA. DNA of the CDR3: TGTGCCAGCAGCTCCAGGGGGTGGAATCAGCCCCAGCATTTT. Translation gives CASSSRGWNQPQHF.

The chain has TRBV27 and TRBJ1-2, with 9 bases aligning to TRBD1. This CDR3 region has 15 residues. V was pared by 5 bases and J by 8 bases, with 12 bases of the junction left unmatched. From germline, CDR1 is MNHEY and CDR2 SMNVEV (reference sequence). CDR3 protein: CASSLLGQGRGGYTF. For the CDR3, the DNA is TGTGCCAGCAGTCTGCTAGGACAGGGGAGAGGAGGCTACACCTTC.

The J gene is TRBJ2-7, the V gene TRBV15; the match to TRBD2 covers 8 bases. V trimming: 1 base; J trimming: 2 bases; junction bases outside the gene matches: 1. The germline CDR1 and CDR2 sequences are LNHNV and YYDKDF (reference sequence). The CDR3 length is 14 residues. The CDR3 reads CATSRGRGAYEQYF. In nucleotides, the CDR3 is TGTGCCACCAGCAGAGGGCGGGGGGCCTACGAGCAGTACTTC.

The chain links TRBV9 to TRBJ2-7; 8 bases match TRBD2. The CDR3 is 14 amino acids. The V segment lost 4 bases and the J segment 3 bases; nucleotides outside the gene matches: 6. Per germline, CDR1 SGDLS and CDR2 YYNGEE. The CDR3 spells CASSPQTSVYEQYF. The CDR3 region has the DNA TGTGCCAGCAGCCCCCAGACTAGCGTCTACGAGCAGTACTTC.

The V and J genes are TRBV4-1 and TRBJ2-1, with 7 bases identical to TRBD1. V dropped 5 bases and J dropped 5; count of bases not matched to a gene: 6. The CDR3 runs 14 residues. The germline V gene has CDR1 MGHRA and CDR2 YSYEKL. CDR3 sequence reads: CASSGYRGNNEQFF. CDR3 nucleotides: TGCGCCAGCAGCGGCTACAGGGGTAACAATGAGCAGTTCTTC.

The chain joins TRBV23-1 to TRBJ2-2; tentative D call: TRBD1 (5 bases). TRBV23-1 is an open reading frame, and its role is uncertain. The CDR3 length is 17 residues. Trimming left V 2 bases short and J 4 bases short, with 17 bases between. The CDR3 sequence is CASSQPLPRQPTGELFF. Written as DNA, the CDR3 is TGCGCCAGCAGTCAACCCCTCCCCCGACAGCCCACCGGGGAGCTGTTTTTT.

This clone was detected only a few times. The chain recombines TRBV28 with TRBJ1-4, with unresolved D. The CDR3 length is 13 residues. CDR1 is MDHEN, CDR2 SYDVKM, per germline. V lost 8 bases, J lost 5 bases, and 12 bases lay in between. CDR3: CASRVRGNEKLFF. DNA of the CDR3: TGTGCCAGCCGGGTCAGAGGAAATGAAAAACTGTTTTTT.

This clone occurred a few times. This chain connects TRBV9 to TRBJ2-5, with D maybe TRBD1 (5 bases). Trimming removed 4 bases from V and 7 bases from J, with 14 bases in between. Germline lookup yields CDR1 SGDLS and CDR2 YYNGEE. This CDR3 comprises 13 residues. As DNA, the CDR3 is TGTGCCAGCAGCAGGCAGGGCGATGGGACCCAGTACTTC. Its translation: CASSRQGDGTQYF.

The chain has TRBV4-3 and TRBJ2-7, with 8 positions matching TRBD1. V dropped 3 bases and J dropped 4; count of bases not matched to a gene: 5. The CDR3 has 14 amino acids. Germline assignment: CDR1 LGHNA and CDR2 YSLEER. The CDR3 here is CASSQAGTGYEQYF. CDR3 bases: TGCGCCAGCAGCCAGGCCGGGACAGGATACGAGCAGTACTTC.

With respect to this clone: Germline is not matched at one junction end, which may reflect a read error. The chain carries TRBV7-9 and TRBJ1-4, with 7 bases fitting TRBD1. Germline V gene sequence: CDR1 SEHNR, CDR2 FQNEAQ (reference sequence). The CDR3 is 14 residues long. Here the CDR3 reads CSSTLAGGGEKLFF. CDR3 in DNA: TGTTCCAGCACTCTCGCAGGGGGTGGGGAAAAACTGTTTTTT.

The V call is TRBV19, the J call TRBJ2-5, with 7 bases identical to TRBD2. CDR3 length equals 15 residues. With V trimmed by 10 bases and J by 3 bases, 14 bases remained unmatched. From germline, CDR1 is LNHDA and CDR2 SQIVND (reference sequence). The CDR3, as DNA: TGTGCCACCGCGGGCGGGAGTCTGGGGAAAGAGACCCAGTACTTC. As protein: CATAGGSLGKETQYF.

This chain links TRBV5-1 with TRBJ1-1; no definite D call. CDR3 length: 14 amino acids. Germline V gene sequence: CDR1 SGHRS, CDR2 YFSETQ. V dropped 4 bases and J dropped 0 bases, with 10 bases sitting between them. CDR3 coding DNA: TGCGCCAGCAGCGCGGCCCCGATGAACACTGAAGCTTTCTTT. Encoded protein: CASSAAPMNTEAFF.

This clone was counted a single time. CDR3: CASSLGSRSSGRDTQYF. DNA for the CDR3: TGCGCCAGCAGCTTGGGAAGCCGCTCTAGCGGGAGGGATACGCAGTATTTT. V and J are TRBV5-1 and TRBJ2-3; TRBD2 matches at 11 bases. The CDR3 contains 17 residues. V trimming: 0 bases; J trimming: 6 bases; junction bases outside the gene matches: 9. Germline CDR1 and CDR2: SGHRS and YFSETQ.

This chain links TRBV25-1 with TRBJ1-2, with a possible D match to TRBD1 (6 bases). CDR1 is MGHDK and CDR2 is SYGVNS in the germline V gene. V lost 4 bases and J lost 6, with 12 bases in between. The CDR3 extends over 13 amino acids. This CDR3 is CASSASEGDGYTF. The CDR3 coding sequence is TGTGCCAGCAGTGCCTCTGAGGGGGATGGCTACACCTTC.

CDR3 sequence reads: CASSHNQGDRISGNTIYF. The DNA of the CDR3 is TGTGCCAGCTCCCACAACCAAGGGGACAGAATCTCTGGAAACACCATATATTTT. This sequence joins TRBV18 and TRBJ1-3; 7 positions agree with TRBD1. The ends lost 6 bases at V and 0 bases at J; junction bases unmatched: 14. The V gene's germline CDR1 is KGHSH and CDR2 LQKENI. This CDR3 has 18 residues.

This rearrangement joins TRBV30 to TRBJ2-7; 8 nucleotides align to TRBD2. The CDR3 extends over 12 amino acids. The V segment lost 4 bases and the J segment 2 bases; nucleotides outside the gene matches: 1. The germline V gene has CDR1 GTSNPN and CDR2 SVGIG (reference sequence). The CDR3 sequence is CAWTREAYEQYF. The CDR3 DNA follows: TGTGCCTGGACGCGGGAGGCCTACGAGCAGTACTTC.

This rearrangement joins TRBV11-2 to TRBJ2-1; the match to TRBD2 covers 8 bases. This CDR3 has 16 amino acids. The V segment lost 6 bases and the J segment 2 bases; nucleotides outside the gene matches: 9. Germline V gene lookup returns CDR1 SGHAT and CDR2 FQNNGV. DNA for the CDR3: TGTGCCAGCAGTAGAAGCGGGAGATCCCCCTACAATGAGCAGTTCTTC. Amino acid sequence: CASSRSGRSPYNEQFF.

The rearrangement joins TRBV9 to TRBJ2-2; 7 bases align to TRBD1. Per germline, CDR1 SGDLS and CDR2 YYNGEE. The CDR3 runs 15 residues. V trimming: 4 bases; J trimming: 5 bases; junction bases outside the gene matches: 8. Here the CDR3 reads CASSPGTVGTGELFF. CDR3 coding DNA: TGTGCCAGCAGCCCGGGGACAGTTGGGACCGGGGAGCTGTTTTTT.

The chain is built from TRBV29-1 and TRBJ1-2; D uncertain. V was shortened by 2 bases and J by 8 bases, with 15 bases between the two germline ends. The CDR3 has 13 amino acids. Germline V gene sequence: CDR1 SQVTM, CDR2 ANQGSEA. The CDR3 is CSVEFRGGGGYTF. The CDR3, as DNA: TGCAGCGTTGAATTCCGGGGTGGAGGCGGCTACACCTTC.

This clone was seen only a few times. The chain carries TRBV5-4 and TRBJ2-1; 7 bases match TRBD1. Unmatched junction bases numbered 12, after V lost 2 bases and J lost 7 bases. The CDR3 runs to 16 residues. Germline CDR1 is SGHNT and CDR2 is YYREEE (reference sequence). The DNA for the CDR3 is TGTGCCAGCAGCTTAGGGGGCAAAGCGACGAGGAATGAGCAGTTCTTC. Protein: CASSLGGKATRNEQFF. The variable domain in full, with the rest retrieved from reference TRBV5-4 and TRBJ2-1, is ETGVTQSPTHLIKTRGQQVTLRCSSQSGHNTVSWYQQALGQGPQFIFQYYREEENGRGNFPPRFSGLQFPNYSSELNVNALELDDSALYLCASSLGGKATRNEQFFGPGTRLTVL.

A few counts support this clone. The rearrangement uses TRBV4-3 and TRBJ2-1; D may be TRBD2 (6 bases). Germline CDR1 is LGHNA and CDR2 is YSLEER. This CDR3 has 16 residues. The V end was cut by 0 bases, the J end by 8 bases, with 17 bases between. The CDR3 DNA sequence: TGCGCCAGCAGCCAAGAGCCCCCCGGGAGCGCGGATGAGCAGTTCTTC. Its translation is CASSQEPPGSADEQFF.

V gene TRBV27 combines with J gene TRBJ2-5, with 7 bases lining up with TRBD1. This CDR3 has 14 residues. V trimming: 5 bases; J trimming: 2 bases; junction bases outside the gene matches: 5. Germline CDR1 reads MNHEY; CDR2 reads SMNVEV (reference sequence). The CDR3 DNA reads as TGTGCCAGCAGTACAAGGACAGGACAAGAGACCCAGTACTTC. Its translation is CASSTRTGQETQYF.